The 5 T cell receptor beta chains in this list originate from one sample, sequenced in a study of Ad26.COV2.S vaccination and SARS-CoV-2 variants. Here immunoSEQ multiplex PCR was the method, and the copy in TCRdb shows in-frame clones only, minus some. In the table there are hundreds of thousands of clones, 87% of which are singletons. Treatment here: around 19 received Ad26.COV2.S at low or high dose, single or two shots; roughly five received placebo; per-sample allocation not given. On day 63 after the first injection, vaccine and placebo recipients gave samples. Sequencing was performed on peripheral blood, taken in a trial of Ad26.COV2.S vaccine versus placebo. Receptors originate from a person between 18 and 65 years old who received the Ad26.COV2.S COVID-19 vaccine or a placebo.

This clone was detected only once. This rearrangement joins TRBV5-6 to TRBJ1-1; a possible D gene is TRBD1 (5 bases). Germline V gene lookup returns CDR1 SGHDT and CDR2 YYEEEE. This CDR3 has 14 residues. Trimming removed 4 bases at V and 7 bases at J, with 17 bases between. CDR3 protein: CASSPRWDGSEAFF. CDR3 bases: TGTGCCAGCAGCCCCCGCTGGGACGGCAGTGAAGCTTTCTTT.

This clone was seen a few times. The sample has other DNA sequences that encode this CDR3 too. This chain's CDR3 is CAWRRVGRETGELFF. CDR3 sequence (DNA): TGTGCCTGGAGAAGGGTGGGTCGGGAAACCGGGGAGCTGTTTTTT. The chain joins TRBV30 to TRBJ2-2, with a possible D match to TRBD2 (5 bases). Trimming took off 3 bases at V and 5 bases at J, with 16 bases between the two ends. Germline V lookup: CDR1 GTSNPN, CDR2 SVGIG (reference sequence). CDR3 length: 15 amino acids.

This clone turned up a few times. This sequence joins TRBV4-1 and TRBJ1-3; a weak D match, TRBD1 (5 bases). Trimming left V 4 bases short and J 4 bases short, with 17 bases between. Germline lookup yields CDR1 MGHRA and CDR2 YSYEKL. The CDR3 has 16 amino acids. Here the CDR3 DNA reads TGCGCCAGCAGCCGAGACGACAGTGGTGTCGGAAACACCATATATTTT. As protein: CASSRDDSGVGNTIYF.

This rearrangement joins TRBV9 to TRBJ2-7; 7 positions agree with TRBD2. V shed 2 bases and J 7 bases; nucleotides not matched to a gene: 6. Germline V CDR1 and CDR2: SGDLS, YYNGEE. The CDR3 totals 13 residues. CDR3 loop: CASSVGGIREQYF. For the CDR3, the DNA is TGTGCCAGCAGCGTCGGGGGGATCCGGGAGCAGTACTTC.

The chain combines TRBV25-1 with TRBJ1-1; D is perhaps TRBD1 (6 bases). This CDR3 has 15 residues. The germline V gene has CDR1 MGHDK and CDR2 SYGVNS. V dropped 4 bases and J dropped 4 bases, with 16 bases sitting between them. As DNA, the CDR3 is TGTGCCAGCAGTGTTCCCCAGGGGATGGGCACTGAAGCTTTCTTT. It encodes CASSVPQGMGTEAFF.